Listed below are T cell receptor beta chains from one sample, sequenced in a study of tumor-infiltrating lymphocytes in primary liver carcinoma. MiXCR, run by TCRdb on the multiplex PCR reads, gives a single entry per CDR3 protein. The sample holds about 320,000 distinct CDR3 sequences, roughly three fifths seen once. Sequencing was carried out using peripheral blood. The receptor source for this set is a woman between 25 and 40 years old with primary liver carcinoma and hepatitis B virus infection. The CDR3 runs from the conserved cysteine through the conserved F or W. D genes are given only for firm matches. Rows may omit the clone size; those that give it use once, few, many or a size class.

D,J,V,size,CDR3,DNA
.,TRBJ2-3,TRBV11-3,many,CASGPPGLQGTQYF,TGTGCCAGCGGACCACCGGGGCTCCAGGGTACGCAGTATTTT
.,TRBJ2-4,TRBV4-1,.,CASSQGQGSTDLAKNIQYF,TGCGCCAGCAGCCAAGGCCAAGGTTCGACAGACCTAGCCAAAAACATTCAGTACTTC
.,TRBJ2-1,TRBV11-2,.,CASNPRGESSYNKQFF,TGTGCCAGCAACCCGAGGGGGGAGAGCTCCTACAATAAGCAGTTCTTC
TRBD1,TRBJ1-2,TRBV11-2,.,CASSLVQGALNYDYTF,TGTGCCAGCAGCCTAGTACAGGGGGCGCTGAACTATGACTACACCTTC
TRBD1,TRBJ2-1,TRBV7-9,.,CASRLGQGFNEQFF,TGTGCCAGCAGATTGGGACAGGGGTTCAATGAGCAGTTCTTC
.,TRBJ1-1,TRBV5-4,few,CASSDRDLGANTEAFF,TGTGCCAGCAGCGACCGGGACTTAGGGGCGAACACTGAAGCTTTCTTT
TRBD2,TRBJ2-1,TRBV5-5,.,CASSSGLAVHNEQFF,TGTGCCAGCAGCTCGGGACTAGCGGTTCACAATGAGCAGTTCTTC
.,TRBJ2-1,TRBV11-2,.,CASTVGLPGMNNEQFF,TGTGCCAGCACGGTCGGACTACCGGGAATGAACAATGAGCAGTTCTTC
.,TRBJ1-1,TRBV12-3/TRBV12-4,many,CASSGQRNTEAFF,TGTGCCAGCAGCGGACAGAGGAACACTGAAGCTTTCTTT
TRBD1,TRBJ2-7,TRBV9,.,CACSVAGGTYEQYF,TGTGCCTGCAGCGTAGCAGGGGGCACCTACGAACAGTACTTC
.,TRBJ2-2,TRBV6-5,.,CASSRAGKTLVGELFF,TGTGCCAGCAGTCGGGCGGGCAAGACCCTGGTCGGGGAGCTGTTTTTT
.,TRBJ2-1,TRBV7-8,many,CASSLAVGTGNEQFF,TGTGCCAGCAGCTTAGCGGTTGGGACGGGCAATGAGCAGTTCTTC
.,TRBJ2-1,TRBV7-6,.,CASSGNPAAEQFF,TGTGCCAGCAGCGGGAATCCGGCAGCTGAGCAGTTCTTC
TRBD2,TRBJ2-3,TRBV11-2,many,CASSLGLAGADTQYF,TGTGCCAGCAGCTTAGGACTAGCGGGAGCAGATACGCAGTATTTT
.,TRBJ2-1,TRBV11-2,once,CASGLALCQSGEQFF,TGTGCCAGCGGCTTAGCGTTATGTCAATCTGGTGAGCAGTTCTTC
TRBD1,TRBJ2-7,TRBV12-3/TRBV12-4,many,CASRKQGAHEQYF,TGTGCCAGCAGGAAACAGGGGGCCCACGAGCAGTACTTC
TRBD2,TRBJ2-5,TRBV5-1,few,CASIGEGETQYF,TGCGCCAGCATAGGGGAGGGAGAGACCCAGTACTTC
TRBD1,TRBJ2-4,TRBV29-1,.,CSVNFGTGAQRGNIQYF,TGCAGCGTGAATTTCGGGACAGGGGCCCAAAGGGGAAACATTCAGTACTTC
.,TRBJ1-1,TRBV11-1,.,CVGSRSTDLTEAFF,TGTGTCGGCAGCAGGTCCACAGACCTCACTGAAGCTTTCTTT
.,TRBJ1-1,TRBV12-3/TRBV12-4,.,CTSSLGREGTEAFF,TGTACCAGCAGTCTGGGCAGGGAGGGGACTGAAGCTTTCTTT
TRBD2,TRBJ2-5,TRBV7-2,.,CASSSLAGGKETQYF,TGTGCCAGCAGCTCCTTAGCGGGAGGGAAAGAGACCCAGTACTTC
.,TRBJ2-6,TRBV28,few,CASSLEFGANVLTF,TGTGCCAGCAGCCTAGAGTTCGGGGCCAACGTCCTGACTTTC
TRBD2,TRBJ2-1,TRBV4-1,few,CASSLITYRTSGSVLEQFF,TGCGCCAGCAGCCTTATAACCTATCGGACTAGCGGGAGTGTGCTTGAGCAGTTCTTC
.,TRBJ2-1,TRBV28,few,CASSGEGRRAYNEQFF,TGTGCCAGCAGTGGAGAGGGGAGGCGGGCCTACAATGAGCAGTTCTTC
.,TRBJ1-6,TRBV4-2,few,CASSQEGAGRSPLHF,TGTGCCAGCAGCCAAGAGGGTGCCGGACGGTCACCCCTCCACTTT
.,TRBJ2-1,TRBV29-1,many,CSARRGDSYNEQFF,TGCAGCGCCCGGAGGGGGGACTCCTACAATGAGCAGTTCTTC
.,TRBJ2-7,TRBV11-2,.,CVSSLTRGCGEQYF,TGTGTCAGCAGCTTAACAAGAGGTTGTGGCGAGCAGTACTTC
TRBD1,TRBJ2-7,TRBV4-2,once,CAGSREQGASYEQYF,TGTGCCGGCAGCCGGGAACAGGGGGCCTCCTACGAGCAGTACTTC
.,TRBJ2-1,TRBV7-9,.,CASRNNELFF,TGTGCCAGCAGAAACAATGAGCTGTTCTTC
TRBD1,TRBJ1-5,TRBV30,few,CAWSAQGNQPQHF,TGTGCCTGGAGTGCACAGGGGAATCAGCCCCAGCATTTT
TRBD2,TRBJ2-6,TRBV28,few,CASSLGGSGGANVLTF,TGTGCCAGCAGTCTCGGGGGGTCTGGTGGGGCCAACGTCCTGACTTTC
.,TRBJ1-1,TRBV6-5,.,CASKRGALTTNTEAFF,TGTGCCAGCAAACGGGGGGCTTTGACCACGAACACTGAAGCTTTCTTT
TRBD1,TRBJ1-4,TRBV7-9,.,CASSSSGGGHEKLFF,TGTGCCAGCAGCTCGTCAGGGGGCGGCCATGAAAAACTGTTTTTT
.,TRBJ2-3,TRBV29-1,many,CSVEDPSPDTDTQYF,TGCAGCGTTGAAGACCCCTCGCCCGACACAGATACGCAGTATTTT
.,TRBJ2-1,TRBV7-2,.,CASSFRGITHEQFF,TGTGCCAGCAGCTTTCGCGGGATTACCCATGAGCAGTTCTTC
TRBD2,TRBJ2-7,TRBV6-5,.,CVGRAGAGEQYF,TGTGTCGGCCGTGCGGGAGCCGGCGAGCAGTACTTC
.,TRBJ2-3,TRBV28,.,CASSSMEVDTQYF,TGTGCCAGCAGCTCGATGGAGGTAGATACGCAGTATTTT
.,TRBJ2-1,TRBV11-2,.,CASGPSGIANEQFF,TGTGCCAGCGGCCCTTCCGGGATAGCCAATGAGCAGTTCTTC
TRBD1,TRBJ2-7,TRBV4-1,.,CASSQHGQGNSEQYF,TGCGCCAGCAGCCAACATGGACAGGGGAACAGCGAGCAGTACTTC
.,TRBJ1-5,TRBV30,.,CAWSVQRDQPQHF,TGTGCCTGGAGTGTACAGAGAGATCAGCCCCAGCATTTT